The next 20 T cell receptor beta chains were all read from a single sample in a study of cytomegalovirus exposure and HLA in healthy donors. 60 Vbeta and 13 Jbeta primers were used in PCR. Libraries were prepared by immunoSEQ multiplex PCR; TCRdb keeps only in-frame clonotypes and omits some of them. The data hold 150,000 to 200,000 clones, with around 76% observed a single time. Sequencing input: PBMCs. These receptors were taken from a man aged 35 to 55 in good health and CMV-seropositive.

The table lists this clone with a few counts. V usage is TRBV5-1 and J usage is TRBJ1-5; no firm D call. The germline V gene has CDR1 SGHRS and CDR2 YFSETQ. Deletions cut 6 bases from V and 3 bases from J, with 13 bases between. This CDR3 is 14 amino acids long. In DNA, the CDR3 is TGCGCCAGCACTCCGGACGGGAACAATCAGCCCCAGCATTTT. It specifies CASTPDGNNQPQHF.

This CDR3 reads CASSPTSGGKGRQYF. As DNA, the CDR3 is TGTGCCAGCAGTCCCACTAGCGGGGGGAAAGGGAGGCAGTATTTT. This rearrangement joins TRBV2 to TRBJ2-3; 12 nucleotides align to TRBD2. This CDR3 has 15 amino acids. In germline, CDR1 is SNHLY, CDR2 FYNNEI. J was trimmed by 11 bases and V by 5 bases; bases with no gene match: 11.

V gene TRBV7-9 combines with J gene TRBJ1-1; TRBD1 aligns across 9 bases. This CDR3 has 17 amino acids. The J segment lost 1 base and the V segment lost 3 bases, leaving 9 bases of the junction unmatched. Germline values: CDR1 SEHNR, CDR2 FQNEAQ (reference sequence). The CDR3 spells CASSFLSLDRGNTEAFF. CDR3 sequence (DNA): TGTGCCAGCAGCTTTCTGTCCCTGGACAGGGGGAACACTGAAGCTTTCTTT.

This rearrangement joins TRBV5-6 to TRBJ1-2; D possibly corresponds to TRBD1 (5 bases). Germline V gives CDR1 SGHDT, CDR2 YYEEEE. V dropped 7 bases and J dropped 5 bases, with 21 bases sitting between them. The CDR3 has 15 amino acids. CDR3 sequence reads: CASSSKASGGYGYTF. Written as DNA, the CDR3 is TGTGCCAGCTCTAGCAAGGCGTCGGGGGGGTATGGCTACACCTTC.

The chain carries TRBV5-1 and TRBJ1-6; tentative D call: TRBD1 (6 bases). Germline CDR1 and CDR2: SGHRS and YFSETQ. The CDR3 covers 16 residues. The V end was cut by 4 bases, the J end by 0 bases, with 11 bases between. The CDR3 loop is CASSTGTSSYNSPLHF. The CDR3 coding sequence is TGCGCCAGCAGCACAGGGACAAGCTCCTATAATTCACCCCTCCACTTT.

The chain carries TRBV4-1 and TRBJ2-7; a possible D gene is TRBD1 (6 bases). Trimming cost V 3 bases and J 9 bases, with 18 bases left between them. This CDR3 comprises 14 residues. Germline V gene lookup returns CDR1 MGHRA and CDR2 YSYEKL. In DNA form, the CDR3 reads TGCGCCAGCAGCCATCCGGGACCTAAAGGGGGGCAGTACTTC. It codes for CASSHPGPKGGQYF.

A few counts support this clone. The chain combines TRBV7-9 with TRBJ1-1; a weak D match, TRBD1 (6 bases). There are 15 residues in the CDR3. CDR1 is SEHNR, CDR2 FQNEAQ, per germline (reference sequence). Trimming stripped 3 bases from V and 4 bases from J, with 15 bases between. DNA for the CDR3: TGTGCCAGCAGCTTGTTCCCGGGGGGCCGCACTGAAGCTTTCTTT. Translating it yields CASSLFPGGRTEAFF.

The chain joins TRBV5-4 to TRBJ2-7, with 12 positions matching TRBD2. V lost 0 bases, J lost 7 bases, and 8 bases stayed unmatched. The CDR3 spans 16 residues. Germline CDR1 SGHNT, CDR2 YYREEE (reference sequence). Here the CDR3 DNA reads TGTGCCAGCAGCTTGGATCCGACTAGCGGGGGCCGGGAGCAGTACTTC. This codes for CASSLDPTSGGREQYF.

The V and J genes are TRBV5-5 and TRBJ1-3; D is possibly TRBD1 (6 bases). With 4 bases removed from V and 2 bases from J, the gap between germline ends came to 13 bases. The CDR3 runs 15 residues. Germline CDR1 is SGHKS and CDR2 is YYEKEE (reference sequence). The CDR3 loop is CASSTTGNPGNTIYF. The CDR3 DNA follows: TGTGCCAGCAGCACAACAGGGAACCCTGGAAACACCATATATTTT.

This clone was seen more than once but under ten times. The V and J genes are TRBV6-6 and TRBJ2-3; D unresolved. Germline assignment: CDR1 MNHNY and CDR2 SVGAGI (reference sequence). This CDR3 has 11 residues. Trimming removed 5 bases at V and 5 bases at J, with 5 bases between. CDR3 DNA sequence: TGTGCCAGCAGTAGAGGAGATACGCAGTATTTT. It yields the protein CASSRGDTQYF.

CDR3 sequence: CASSFQADYGYTF. DNA of the CDR3: TGTGCCAGCAGCTTCCAGGCCGACTATGGCTACACCTTC. The chain employs TRBV11-2 and TRBJ1-2; no firm D call. CDR1 and CDR2 from the germline V gene are SGHAT and FQNNGV. Trimming removed 3 bases from V and 3 bases from J, with 8 bases in between. The CDR3 runs 13 residues.

The chain uses TRBV7-2 and TRBJ2-3, with a tentative D call TRBD1 (6 bases). Trimming shortened V by 3 bases and J by 6 bases, and 10 bases separated the two germline ends. CDR1 is SGHTA, CDR2 FQGNSA, per germline. This CDR3 is 13 amino acids long. The CDR3 is CASSFLGADTQYF. The CDR3 bases are TGTGCCAGCAGCTTCCTGGGGGCGGATACGCAGTATTTT.

The chain recombines TRBV5-4 with TRBJ2-5, with 11 nucleotides matching TRBD2. The CDR3 sequence is 18 residues long. V shed 0 bases, J shed 9 bases, and the junction held 16 bases outside the gene matches. CDR1 is SGHNT and CDR2 is YYREEE in the germline V gene (reference sequence). CDR3 protein: CASSLDLLAGAPDPPQYF. The DNA for the CDR3 is TGTGCCAGCAGCTTGGATCTACTAGCGGGGGCCCCCGATCCTCCCCAGTACTTC.

The V gene is TRBV11-2, the J gene TRBJ1-1, with a weak D call TRBD1 (5 bases). The CDR3 contains 16 residues. The germline V gene encodes CDR1 SGHAT and CDR2 FQNNGV. With 4 bases removed from V and 6 bases from J, the gap between germline ends came to 21 bases. This CDR3 reads CASSSRPTRTLAEAFF. The DNA of the CDR3 is TGTGCCAGCAGCTCCCGCCCTACCCGGACACTTGCTGAAGCTTTCTTT. Looking up the rest from reference TRBV11-2 and TRBJ1-1 gives the full variable domain: EAGVAQSPRYKIIEKRQSVAFWCNPISGHATLYWYQQILGQGPKLLIQFQNNGVVDDSQLPKDRFSAERLKGVDSTLKIQPAKLEDSAVYLCASSSRPTRTLAEAFFGQGTRLTVV.

DNA of the CDR3: TGCGCCAGCAGCCAAGGGACAGGGGGCTTCTCCGAGCAGTACTTC. Its translation: CASSQGTGGFSEQYF. The chain carries TRBV4-3 and TRBJ2-5; the match to TRBD1 covers 11 bases. The better agreement between TRBJ2-7 and the DNA end casts doubt on the J call. Germline CDR1 and CDR2: LGHNA and YSLEER. This CDR3 spans 15 amino acids.

Of note for this clone: The sample has other DNA sequences that encode this CDR3 too. The chain combines TRBV7-2 with TRBJ1-1; tentatively, D is TRBD1 (6 bases). Between the trimmed V and J ends, which lost 6 bases and 0 bases, there was a span of 11 bases. The CDR3 is 14 residues long. Germline lookup yields CDR1 SGHTA and CDR2 FQGNSA. The CDR3 is CASRLGQMNTEAFF. The CDR3, as DNA: TGTGCCAGCAGATTGGGACAAATGAACACTGAAGCTTTCTTT.

This chain uses TRBV7-5 with TRBJ1-6. TRBV7-5 is listed as a pseudogene. The CDR3 loop spans 14 amino acids. The CDR3 region is CARSLKVGGSPLHF. CDR3 coding DNA: TGTGCCAGAAGCTTAAAGGTTGGAGGTTCACCCCTCCACTTT.

This chain links TRBV5-4 with TRBJ2-5, with 8 bases that match TRBD2. The germline V gene has CDR1 SGHNT and CDR2 YYREEE (reference sequence). J was trimmed by 2 bases and V by 3 bases; bases with no gene match: 6. The CDR3 consists of 15 residues. The CDR3 protein is CASSSGGATQETQYF. CDR3 nucleotides: TGTGCCAGCAGCTCGGGGGGGGCTACTCAAGAGACCCAGTACTTC.

The gene calls are TRBV30 and TRBJ1-6; possibly TRBD1 for D (5 bases). V shed 1 base and J shed 9 bases, with 7 bases lying between them. The CDR3 length is 12 residues. Per germline, CDR1 GTSNPN and CDR2 SVGIG (reference sequence). The chain's CDR3 is CAWSDRFSPLHF. The DNA for the CDR3 is TGTGCCTGGAGTGACAGGTTTTCACCCCTCCACTTT.

The chain combines TRBV5-1 with TRBJ1-5; 10 bases are a match to TRBD1. The V segment lost 0 bases and the J segment 3 bases; nucleotides outside the gene matches: 0. CDR3 length: 15 residues. The germline gives CDR1 SGHRS, CDR2 YFSETQ. In DNA, the CDR3 is TGCGCCAGCAGCTTGGGACAGGGGGCCAATCAGCCCCAGCATTTT. Amino acids: CASSLGQGANQPQHF.